These 9 T cell receptor beta chains were sequenced from one sample in a study of blood T cell repertoires in COVID-19. TCRdb's table, derived via immunoSEQ multiplex PCR, lists solely in-frame clones and lacks some. The sample records fewer than 350,000 clones, nearly 90% being singletons. Input material: PBMCs or T cells enriched from blood (not recorded which). These receptor sequences come from a woman aged 25 to 39 who had recovered from COVID-19.

The chain links TRBV25-1 to TRBJ1-6; D may be TRBD1 (5 bases). In germline, CDR1 is MGHDK, CDR2 SYGVNS. V was pared by 9 bases and J by 7 bases, with 16 bases between. CDR3 length: 14 amino acids. The DNA for the CDR3 is TGTGCCAGGAAAAACAGGCTGCCAAATTCACCCCTCCACTTT. This encodes CARKNRLPNSPLHF.

The genes are TRBV28 and TRBJ1-4, with 8 bases that match TRBD1. This CDR3 is built from 16 residues. The trim removed 4 bases at V and 7 bases at J, leaving 11 bases unmatched. Germline CDR1 reads MDHEN; CDR2 reads SYDVKM. CDR3 nucleotide sequence: TGTGCCAGCAGTTCACGGACAGGGTCGACCTCTGAAAAACTGTTTTTT. Amino acid sequence: CASSSRTGSTSEKLFF.

This chain connects TRBV11-3 to TRBJ2-5, with D perhaps matching TRBD1 (6 bases). V lost 6 bases, J lost 2 bases, and 10 bases lay in between. The CDR3 loop spans 13 amino acids. The germline V gene encodes CDR1 SGHNT and CDR2 YENEEA. CDR3: CASRRTVQETQYF. DNA of the CDR3: TGTGCCAGCAGGCGGACAGTACAAGAGACCCAGTACTTC. Using reference TRBV11-3 and TRBJ2-5 for the parts outside the CDR3, the full variable domain is EAGVVQSPRYKIIEKKQPVAFWCNPISGHNTLYWYLQNLGQGPELLIRYENEEAVDDSQLPKDRFSAERLKGVDSTLKIQPAELGDSAVYLCASRRTVQETQYFGPGTRLLVL.

This clone appeared a single time. The chain carries TRBV28 and TRBJ1-1, with D tentatively TRBD1 (6 bases). There are 14 residues in the CDR3. V was shortened by 5 bases and J by 3 bases, with 13 bases between the two germline ends. Germline assignment: CDR1 MDHEN and CDR2 SYDVKM. The CDR3 spells CASSPDRLYTEAFF. CDR3 coding DNA: TGTGCCAGCAGTCCCGACAGGCTATACACTGAAGCTTTCTTT.

The chain carries TRBV13 and TRBJ2-7; D is undetermined. The germline gives CDR1 PRHDT, CDR2 FYEKMQ (reference sequence). The CDR3 covers 12 residues. V lost 3 bases, J lost 5 bases, and 8 bases lay in between. The CDR3, as DNA: TGTGCCAGCAGCTTGGCAGGTGACGAGCAGTACTTC. It translates to CASSLAGDEQYF.

The chain recombines TRBV7-9 with TRBJ1-1, with D perhaps matching TRBD1 (6 bases). The CDR3 loop spans 16 amino acids. Trimming cost V 5 bases and J 1 base, with 17 bases left between them. Germline values: CDR1 SEHNR, CDR2 FQNEAQ (reference sequence). The CDR3 region is CASSHRAGEGNTEAFF. In DNA form, the CDR3 reads TGTGCCAGCAGCCACCGCGCAGGGGAGGGGAACACTGAAGCTTTCTTT.

This chain joins TRBV9 and TRBJ2-2; D perhaps matches TRBD2 (6 bases). There are 15 residues in the CDR3. Germline CDR1 SGDLS, CDR2 YYNGEE. Trimming took 4 bases from V and 3 from J, leaving 13 bases between them. CDR3 sequence reads: CASSYGSGDTGELFF. DNA for the CDR3: TGTGCCAGCAGCTACGGGAGTGGCGACACCGGGGAGCTGTTTTTT.

The chain uses TRBV9 and TRBJ2-1, with D maybe TRBD2 (6 bases). The CDR3 contains 14 residues. CDR1 and CDR2 from the germline V gene are SGDLS and YYNGEE. Trimming cost V 3 bases and J 9 bases, with 16 bases left between them. The CDR3 DNA reads as TGTGCCAGCAGCGCGCGGCACCCGACTAGTGAGCAGTTCTTC. Protein product: CASSARHPTSEQFF.

The chain couples TRBV28 to TRBJ1-4, with D hard to call. The germline V and J ends were trimmed by 6 bases and 4 bases, with 6 bases remaining between them. The germline gives CDR1 MDHEN, CDR2 SYDVKM. This CDR3 is built from 12 residues. For the CDR3, the DNA is TGTGCCAGCAGGGGAGATAATGAAAAACTGTTTTTT. It specifies CASRGDNEKLFF.